A selection of T cell receptor beta chains follows, all from one sample in a study of preoperative IRX-2 immunotherapy in early breast cancer. Data came from immunoSEQ multiplex PCR; TCRdb stores just in-frame clones and leaves some out. The sample comprises roughly 43,000 clones, roughly 94% of which are singletons, and over 1.5% rests with the top ten. The specimen was tumor tissue, collected after IRX-2 immunotherapy. The receptors shown here come from a human donor with breast cancer. The CDR3 runs from the conserved cysteine through the conserved F or W. The D gene is left open where the match is weak. Size values are once, few and many counts, or a class for expanded clones, and some rows have none.

clone size	V gene	J gene	D gene	CDR3 protein	CDR3 DNA
NA	TRBV29-1	TRBJ2-1	TRBD2	CSVQLAGAYNEQFF	TGCAGCGTTCAACTAGCGGGAGCCTACAATGAGCAGTTCTTC
once	TRBV19	TRBJ2-3	NA	CASSRRQSTDTQYF	TGTGCCAGTAGTCGGCGGCAGTCCACAGATACGCAGTATTTT
NA	TRBV9	TRBJ2-3	NA	CASSVAPRGGWPDTQYF	TGTGCCAGCAGCGTAGCCCCCCGAGGGGGGTGGCCAGATACGCAGTATTTT
once	TRBV7-2	TRBJ2-3	NA	CASSRSGRFTDTQYF	TGTGCCAGCAGCCGGTCGGGACGTTTCACAGATACGCAGTATTTT
NA	TRBV28	TRBJ1-2	TRBD1	CASVSGQGIGYTF	TGTGCCAGCGTCTCGGGACAGGGGATCGGCTACACCTTC
NA	TRBV4-2	TRBJ2-1	TRBD2	CASSRTSADPNNEQFF	TGTGCCAGCAGCCGGACTAGCGCCGACCCCAACAATGAGCAGTTCTTC
NA	TRBV6-4	TRBJ2-2	TRBD2	CASSPGLAGMGELFF	TGTGCCAGCAGCCCGGGACTAGCGGGAATGGGGGAGCTGTTTTTT
NA	TRBV6-5	TRBJ2-6	NA	CASSYGSSGANVLTF	TGTGCCAGCAGTTACGGCAGCTCTGGGGCCAACGTCCTGACTTTC
NA	TRBV9	TRBJ1-5	NA	CASSVSDYSNQPQHF	TGTGCCAGCAGCGTAAGTGATTATAGCAATCAGCCCCAGCATTTT
NA	TRBV27	TRBJ2-7	NA	CASGYEQYF	TGTGCCAGCGGCTACGAGCAGTACTTC
NA	TRBV5-5	TRBJ1-1	TRBD1	CASSSSGQGNTEAFF	TGTGCCAGCAGCTCTTCCGGACAGGGGAACACTGAAGCTTTCTTT
once	TRBV29-1	TRBJ2-7	NA	CSVAGQEISYEQYF	TGCAGCGTCGCAGGCCAGGAAATCTCCTACGAGCAGTACTTC
NA	TRBV28	TRBJ2-7	TRBD1	CASSHPGQAYEQYF	TGTGCCAGCAGTCATCCCGGACAGGCCTACGAGCAGTACTTC
once	TRBV18	TRBJ2-3	TRBD2	CASSPLPLAGGPGDTQYF	TGTGCCAGCTCACCCCTCCCTCTAGCGGGGGGGCCAGGGGATACGCAGTATTTT
NA	TRBV28	TRBJ2-5	NA	CASSLAGLETQYF	TGTGCCAGCAGTTTAGCAGGGCTTGAGACCCAGTACTTC
NA	TRBV2	TRBJ2-2	NA	CASSRRPINTGELFF	TGTGCCAGCAGTAGGAGACCCATAAACACCGGGGAGCTGTTTTTT
NA	TRBV30	TRBJ1-4	NA	CAWSADTSYQKLFF	TGTGCCTGGAGTGCGGATACATCATACCAAAAACTGTTTTTT
NA	TRBV28	TRBJ2-2	TRBD1	CATHRDRNTGELFF	TGTGCCACCCACCGGGACAGGAACACCGGGGAGCTGTTTTTT
NA	TRBV7-2	TRBJ1-6	NA	CASSFVTGSSESPLHF	TGTGCCAGCAGCTTTGTGACAGGCTCGTCGGAATCACCCCTCCACTTT
NA	TRBV7-2	TRBJ2-7	TRBD1	CASSRQGGYYEQYF	TGTGCCAGCAGCCGACAGGGGGGCTATTACGAGCAGTACTTC
NA	TRBV7-6	TRBJ2-2	NA	CASRPTLGNTGELFF	TGTGCCAGCAGACCAACGTTGGGGAACACCGGGGAGCTGTTTTTT
NA	TRBV10-3	TRBJ1-2	TRBD1	CAIQSGQGSFYGYTF	TGTGCCATACAAAGCGGACAGGGGTCATTCTATGGCTACACCTTC
NA	TRBV5-4	TRBJ2-2	TRBD1	CASSLRGHTGELFF	TGTGCCAGCAGCTTGAGGGGGCACACCGGGGAGCTGTTTTTT